A selection of T cell receptor beta chains follows, all from one sample in a study of beta chain features in type 1 diabetes. Sequencing was performed with immunoSEQ multiplex PCR; in TCRdb, only in-frame clones are kept and a portion is missing. The sample includes a few hundred thousand clones, around 9.6% of them seen just once. What was sequenced was naive CD4+ T cells from blood. These receptors came from a woman aged 18-29 years in good health. The CDR3 runs from the conserved cysteine through the conserved F or W. Fields, in order: clone size, J gene, V gene, D gene, CDR3 DNA, CDR3 protein. The D gene is left open where the match is weak. The listing skips clone size in some rows; elsewhere it reads once, few, many or a size class.

abundance: -; j_gene: TRBJ1-1; v_gene: TRBV30; d_gene: -; CDR3nt: TGTGCCTGGATGCGCAAACAGGGAACTGAAGCTTTCTTT; CDR3aa: CAWMRKQGTEAFF
abundance: -; j_gene: TRBJ2-7; v_gene: TRBV19; d_gene: TRBD2; CDR3nt: TGTGCCAGTAGTATAGTGTCCTCTATGGCGGGAGGCACCTCCTACGAGCAGTACTTC; CDR3aa: CASSIVSSMAGGTSYEQYF
abundance: few; j_gene: TRBJ2-5; v_gene: TRBV30; d_gene: TRBD2; CDR3nt: TGTGCCTGGAGTGACGTGGGACTAGCAGGCGAGACCCAGTACTTC; CDR3aa: CAWSDVGLAGETQYF
abundance: few; j_gene: TRBJ2-7; v_gene: TRBV11-2; d_gene: -; CDR3nt: TGTGCCAGCAGCACCTTCGGCCAGGGCCCAGACTACGAGCAGTACTTC; CDR3aa: CASSTFGQGPDYEQYF
abundance: -; j_gene: TRBJ1-5; v_gene: TRBV28; d_gene: -; CDR3nt: TGTGCCAGCAGTTACGTCGCGGGGCAGCCCCAGCATTTT; CDR3aa: CASSYVAGQPQHF
abundance: -; j_gene: TRBJ2-7; v_gene: TRBV5-4; d_gene: -; CDR3nt: TGTGCCAGCAGCTTGGCCGTCGGTGCAGGGCTCGAGCAGTACTTC; CDR3aa: CASSLAVGAGLEQYF
abundance: few; j_gene: TRBJ2-5; v_gene: TRBV30; d_gene: -; CDR3nt: TGTGCCTGGAGTGTAGGAGGAAACCAAGAGACCCAGTACTTC; CDR3aa: CAWSVGGNQETQYF
abundance: -; j_gene: TRBJ1-3; v_gene: TRBV11-2; d_gene: TRBD1; CDR3nt: TGTGCCAGCAGCCCCGGGACAGGGCCCTCTGGAAACACCATATATTTT; CDR3aa: CASSPGTGPSGNTIYF
abundance: many; j_gene: TRBJ2-7; v_gene: TRBV7-9; d_gene: -; CDR3nt: TGTGCCAGCAGCTCCTGGCGGACCTACGAGCAGTACTTC; CDR3aa: CASSSWRTYEQYF
abundance: -; j_gene: TRBJ2-3; v_gene: TRBV5-6; d_gene: TRBD1; CDR3nt: TGTGCCAGCAGCTTAGGACAGGTGACAGATACGCAGTATTTT; CDR3aa: CASSLGQVTDTQYF
abundance: -; j_gene: TRBJ1-5; v_gene: TRBV5-8; d_gene: -; CDR3nt: TGTGCCAGCAGCAGAGGGACATTGAATCAGCCCCAGCATTTT; CDR3aa: CASSRGTLNQPQHF
abundance: few; j_gene: TRBJ2-4; v_gene: TRBV19; d_gene: -; CDR3nt: TGTGCCAGTAGTCCGGGGGGCACCATTCAGTACTTC; CDR3aa: CASSPGGTIQYF
abundance: -; j_gene: TRBJ2-7; v_gene: TRBV5-1; d_gene: TRBD2; CDR3nt: TGCGCCAGCAGCCCTGGGACTAGCGGGAAGGGCGAGCAGTACTTC; CDR3aa: CASSPGTSGKGEQYF
abundance: -; j_gene: TRBJ2-5; v_gene: TRBV20-1; d_gene: -; CDR3nt: TGCAGTGCCGCTAGGGGGGAGACCCAGTACTTC; CDR3aa: CSAARGETQYF